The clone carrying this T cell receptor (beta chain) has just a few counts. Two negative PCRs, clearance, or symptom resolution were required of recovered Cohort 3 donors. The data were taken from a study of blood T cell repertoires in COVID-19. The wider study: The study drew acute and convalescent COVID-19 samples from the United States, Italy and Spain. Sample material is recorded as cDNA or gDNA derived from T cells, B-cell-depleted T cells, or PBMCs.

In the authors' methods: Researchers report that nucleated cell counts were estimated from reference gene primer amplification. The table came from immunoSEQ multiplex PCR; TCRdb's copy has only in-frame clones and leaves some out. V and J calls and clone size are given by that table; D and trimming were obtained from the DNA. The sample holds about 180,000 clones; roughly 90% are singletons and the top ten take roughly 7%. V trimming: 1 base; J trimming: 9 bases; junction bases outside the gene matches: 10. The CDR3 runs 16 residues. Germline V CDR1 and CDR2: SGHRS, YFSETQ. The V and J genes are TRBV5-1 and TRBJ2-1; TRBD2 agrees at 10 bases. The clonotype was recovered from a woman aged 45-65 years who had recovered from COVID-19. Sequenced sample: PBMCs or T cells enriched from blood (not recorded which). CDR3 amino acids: CASSLMASGSGGEQFF. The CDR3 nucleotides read TGCGCCAGCAGCTTGATGGCTAGCGGGAGTGGAGGTGAGCAGTTCTTC.